The 7 T cell receptor beta chains below were found in one sample sequenced in a study of technical replicates of blood from several donors. Produced via immunoSEQ multiplex PCR; TCRdb's table is partial and in-frame only. The table includes approximately 90,000 clones, around 95% detected once. The sequenced sample was T cells isolated from PBMCs. All receptors derive from a human donor in good health.

The chain has TRBV27 and TRBJ2-5; possibly TRBD2 for D (6 bases). CDR3 size: 15 residues. V lost 4 bases and J 5 bases, leaving 17 bases between the germline ends. Germline CDR1 is MNHEY and CDR2 is SMNVEV (reference sequence). CDR3 amino acids: CASSSRTTVVETQYF. The CDR3 DNA is TGTGCCAGCAGTTCCCGGACTACCGTCGTGGAGACCCAGTACTTC.

CDR3 in amino acids: CASSLGGDRRYEQYF. The CDR3 DNA reads as TGCGCCAGCAGCTTGGGGGGCGACAGAAGATACGAGCAGTACTTC. The chain combines TRBV5-1 with TRBJ2-7, with D perhaps matching TRBD1 (5 bases). CDR1 is SGHRS, CDR2 YFSETQ, per germline. The CDR3 runs to 15 residues. The V end lost 0 bases, the J end lost 4 bases, and 14 bases lay between the germline ends.

V gene TRBV10-2 combines with J gene TRBJ2-7; weak D call: TRBD1 (6 bases). The CDR3 sequence is 12 residues long. The germline V gene encodes CDR1 WSHSY and CDR2 SAAADI. V was shortened by 4 bases and J by 3 bases, with 7 bases between the two germline ends. The CDR3 DNA sequence: TGCGCCAGCAGTGTAGGGGGCTACGAGCAGTACTTC. Its translation: CASSVGGYEQYF.

The chain links TRBV5-1 to TRBJ2-2, with 7 bases that match TRBD2. Per germline, CDR1 SGHRS and CDR2 YFSETQ. The CDR3 sequence is 18 residues long. After removal of 0 bases from V and 3 bases from J, the junction contained 11 bases not matched to a gene. The CDR3 region has the DNA TGCGCCAGCAGCTTGGTGAGCGGGGAGTCGTTGGACACCGGGGAGCTGTTTTTT. Protein sequence: CASSLVSGESLDTGELFF.

V and J are TRBV20-1 and TRBJ2-1, with D perhaps TRBD1 (5 bases). Germline CDR1 reads DFQATT; CDR2 reads SNEGSKA (reference sequence). Trimming left V 6 bases short and J 10 bases short, with 13 bases between. The CDR3 has 11 amino acids. The CDR3 is CSAPLGLEQFF. In nucleotides, the CDR3 is TGCAGTGCCCCGTTGGGGCTAGAGCAGTTCTTC.

The V gene is TRBV6-1, the J gene TRBJ1-1, with 9 positions matching TRBD1. With 1 base clipped from V and 5 bases from J, the junction kept 5 bases outside the gene matches. The CDR3 contains 15 residues. The germline gives CDR1 MNHNS, CDR2 SASEGT. DNA of the CDR3: TGTGCCAGCAGTGAAGGGGACAGGGCCGGGACTGAAGCTTTCTTT. Protein: CASSEGDRAGTEAFF.

The chain links TRBV28 to TRBJ2-7, with TRBD2 as a possible D gene (5 bases). The CDR3 has 17 residues. Germline V gives CDR1 MDHEN, CDR2 SYDVKM. The ends were cut back, 4 bases at V and 2 bases at J, with 21 bases in the middle. The CDR3 reads CASSSLEEAGSPYEQYF. The CDR3 region has the DNA TGTGCCAGCAGTTCCCTCGAGGAGGCAGGAAGTCCCTACGAGCAGTACTTC.